The 7 T cell receptor beta chains in this list originate from one sample, sequenced in a study of cytomegalovirus exposure and HLA in healthy donors. The study ran its PCR with 60 Vbeta and 13 Jbeta primers. This table comes from immunoSEQ multiplex PCR, and its TCRdb copy is limited to in-frame clones, with some not included. This sample has hundreds of thousands of clones, with around nine tenths found just once. Sequenced: PBMCs. The origin of the receptors is a woman younger than 35 in good health and CMV-seronegative.

As DNA, the CDR3 is TGTGCCAGCAGCTTGGGACAGGGACCTGAAGCTTTCTTT. This gives the protein CASSLGQGPEAFF. The V and J genes are TRBV5-6 and TRBJ1-1; TRBD1 aligns across 7 bases. CDR1 is SGHDT and CDR2 is YYEEEE in the germline V gene. The CDR3 extends over 13 amino acids. V was clipped by 0 bases and J by 6 bases; unmatched bases: 2.

The J gene is TRBJ1-2, the V gene TRBV5-4, with 7 bases lining up with TRBD1. Germline V gene sequence: CDR1 SGHNT, CDR2 YYREEE (reference sequence). V lost 4 bases and J lost 10; bases outside the gene matches: 10. This CDR3 spans 13 amino acids. This CDR3 is CASSLDIQGSYTF. In nucleotides, the CDR3 is TGTGCCAGCAGCCTAGACATACAGGGGTCCTACACCTTC.

The rearrangement links TRBV12-5 to TRBJ2-7; 7 bases fit TRBD2. The CDR3 is 15 amino acids. Germline V gene sequence: CDR1 LGHNT, CDR2 FRNRAP. With V trimmed by 7 bases and J by 2 bases, 11 bases remained unmatched. This chain's CDR3 is CASANRGVGTYEQYF. The CDR3 nucleotides are TGTGCTAGTGCCAACCGGGGGGTCGGGACCTACGAGCAGTACTTC.

This clone was recorded only once. V gene TRBV10-2 combines with J gene TRBJ2-7; 13 bases match TRBD2. Germline V gene sequence: CDR1 WSHSY, CDR2 SAAADI. The CDR3 extends over 16 amino acids. V was pared by 4 bases and J by 2 bases, with 5 bases of the junction left unmatched. The CDR3 coding sequence is TGCGCCAGCAGTGCTGGACTAGCGGGGGCCCCCTACGAGCAGTACTTC. Translated: CASSAGLAGAPYEQYF.

The rearrangement links TRBV30 to TRBJ1-2, with D possibly matching TRBD1 (6 bases). V lost 3 bases and J lost 2, with 28 bases in between. The CDR3 sequence is 19 residues long. In germline, CDR1 is GTSNPN, CDR2 SVGIG (reference sequence). CDR3 loop: CAWSPGPSGQIAPNYGYTF. CDR3 in DNA: TGTGCCTGGAGCCCCGGCCCCTCCGGACAGATTGCTCCCAACTATGGCTACACCTTC.

This chain's CDR3 is CASSPWGRDQETQYF. CDR3 DNA sequence: TGTGCCAGCAGCCCATGGGGGAGGGACCAAGAGACCCAGTACTTC. V is TRBV5-4 and J is TRBJ2-5; 7 bases match TRBD2. The ends lost 4 bases at V and 0 bases at J; junction bases unmatched: 6. The CDR3 is 15 amino acids. The germline V gene encodes CDR1 SGHNT and CDR2 YYREEE (reference sequence).

This sequence joins TRBV15 and TRBJ2-5, with D unclear. The CDR3 loop spans 13 amino acids. The V gene lost 7 bases and the J gene lost 2 bases, with 11 bases spanning the gap. Germline values: CDR1 LNHNV, CDR2 YYDKDF (reference sequence). The CDR3 loop is CATTPKLQETQYF. CDR3 DNA sequence: TGTGCCACCACGCCGAAACTACAAGAGACCCAGTACTTC.